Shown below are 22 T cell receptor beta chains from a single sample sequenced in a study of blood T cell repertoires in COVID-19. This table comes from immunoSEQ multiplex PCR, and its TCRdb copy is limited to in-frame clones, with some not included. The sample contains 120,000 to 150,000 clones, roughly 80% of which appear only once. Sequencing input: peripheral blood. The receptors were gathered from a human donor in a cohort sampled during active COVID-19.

The CDR3 region has the DNA TGTGCCAGTAGTGCCGAACGACAGGGTGGGAATTCACCCCTCCACTTT. It is translated as CASSAERQGGNSPLHF. This chain connects TRBV19 to TRBJ1-6; TRBD1 agrees at 7 bases. V was clipped by 5 bases and J by 7 bases; unmatched bases: 11. Germline CDR1 LNHDA, CDR2 SQIVND (reference sequence). This CDR3 region has 16 residues.

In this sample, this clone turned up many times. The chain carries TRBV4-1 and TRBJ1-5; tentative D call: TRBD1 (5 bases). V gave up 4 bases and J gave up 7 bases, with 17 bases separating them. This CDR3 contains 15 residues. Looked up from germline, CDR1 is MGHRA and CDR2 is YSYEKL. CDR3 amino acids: CASSLYDGGGQPQHF. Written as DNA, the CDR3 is TGCGCCAGCAGCCTCTACGATGGGGGGGGACAGCCCCAGCATTTT.

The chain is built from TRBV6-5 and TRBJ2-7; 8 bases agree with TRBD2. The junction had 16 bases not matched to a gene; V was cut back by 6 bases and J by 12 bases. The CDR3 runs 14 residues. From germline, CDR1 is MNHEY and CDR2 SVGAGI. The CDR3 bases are TGTGCCAGCAGCGCCGAGGGAGCGGGAGTGCGATGGTACGTC. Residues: CASSAEGAGVRWYV.

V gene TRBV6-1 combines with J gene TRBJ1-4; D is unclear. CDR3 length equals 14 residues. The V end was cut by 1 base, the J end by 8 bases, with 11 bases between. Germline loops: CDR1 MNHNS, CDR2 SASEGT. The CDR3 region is CASSEEEGWEKLFF. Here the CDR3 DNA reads TGTGCCAGCAGTGAAGAGGAGGGTTGGGAAAAACTGTTTTTT.

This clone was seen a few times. Here the CDR3 DNA reads TGTGCCAGCACCAACACAGACTATGGCTACACCTTC. This codes for CASTNTDYGYTF. The V gene is TRBV4-2, the J gene TRBJ1-2; no clear D gene. Germline assignment: CDR1 LGHNA and CDR2 YNFKEQ. V was cut by 7 bases and J by 3 bases, with 9 bases left in between. This CDR3 region has 12 residues.

CDR3 in amino acids: CASSYSADGEKLFF. The DNA of the CDR3 is TGTGCCAGCAGTTACTCCGCAGACGGGGAAAAACTGTTTTTT. The rearrangement joins TRBV6-5 to TRBJ1-4; D ambiguous. The CDR3 spans 14 residues. V was cut by 0 bases and J by 8 bases, with 10 bases left in between. Germline CDR1 is MNHEY and CDR2 is SVGAGI.

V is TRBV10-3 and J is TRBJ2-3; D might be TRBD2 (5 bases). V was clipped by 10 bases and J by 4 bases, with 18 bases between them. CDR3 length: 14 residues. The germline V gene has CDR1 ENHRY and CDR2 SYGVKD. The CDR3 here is CATLAGESADTQYF. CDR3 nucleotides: TGTGCCACTCTGGCTGGGGAGTCCGCAGATACGCAGTATTTT.

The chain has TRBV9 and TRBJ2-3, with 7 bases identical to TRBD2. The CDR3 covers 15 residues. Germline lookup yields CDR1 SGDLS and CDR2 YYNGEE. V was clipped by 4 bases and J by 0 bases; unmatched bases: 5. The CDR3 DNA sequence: TGTGCCAGCAGCCCCTCCGGGGGGAGCACAGATACGCAGTATTTT. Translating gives CASSPSGGSTDTQYF.

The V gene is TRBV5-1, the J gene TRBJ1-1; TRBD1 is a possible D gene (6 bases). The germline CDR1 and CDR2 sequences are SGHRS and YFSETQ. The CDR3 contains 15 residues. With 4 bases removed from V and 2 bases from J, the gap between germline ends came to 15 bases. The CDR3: CASSDQQGGNTEAFF. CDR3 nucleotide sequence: TGCGCCAGCAGCGATCAACAGGGTGGCAACACTGAAGCTTTCTTT.

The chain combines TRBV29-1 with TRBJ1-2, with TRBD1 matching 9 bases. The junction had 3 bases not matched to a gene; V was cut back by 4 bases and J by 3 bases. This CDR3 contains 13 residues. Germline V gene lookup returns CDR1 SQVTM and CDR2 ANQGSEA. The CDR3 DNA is TGCAGCGTTGGCACAGGGGGCGACTATGGCTACACCTTC. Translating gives CSVGTGGDYGYTF.

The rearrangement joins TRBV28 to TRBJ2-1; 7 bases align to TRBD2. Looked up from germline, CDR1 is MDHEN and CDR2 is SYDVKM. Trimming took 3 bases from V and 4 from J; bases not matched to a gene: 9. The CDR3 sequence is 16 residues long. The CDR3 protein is CASSLRGLLTYNEQFF. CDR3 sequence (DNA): TGTGCCAGCAGTTTGCGGGGACTACTCACTTACAATGAGCAGTTCTTC.

Here the CDR3 DNA reads TGCGCCAGCAGCTTTTGGGGGCGCGAAACCGGGGAGCTGTTTTTT. Encoded protein: CASSFWGRETGELFF. The chain joins TRBV5-1 to TRBJ2-2; tentatively, D is TRBD1 (6 bases). The CDR3 spans 15 residues. V lost 2 bases and J lost 5, with 13 bases in between. Germline V gene sequence: CDR1 SGHRS, CDR2 YFSETQ.

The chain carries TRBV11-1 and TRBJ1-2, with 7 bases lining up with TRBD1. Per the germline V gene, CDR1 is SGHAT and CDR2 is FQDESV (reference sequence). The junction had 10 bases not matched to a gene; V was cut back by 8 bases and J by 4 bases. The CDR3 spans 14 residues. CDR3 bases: TGTGCCAGCGGGACCGAGACAGGGCTCTATGGCTACACCTTC. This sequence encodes CASGTETGLYGYTF.

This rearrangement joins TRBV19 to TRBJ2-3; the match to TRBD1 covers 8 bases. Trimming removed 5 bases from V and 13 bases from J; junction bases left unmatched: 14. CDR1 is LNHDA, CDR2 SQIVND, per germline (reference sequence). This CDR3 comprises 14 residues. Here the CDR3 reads CASSPSAGGFIEYF. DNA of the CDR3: TGTGCCAGTAGTCCCAGCGCAGGGGGCTTTATAGAGTATTTT.

The CDR3 nucleotides read TGTGCCAGCAGCTCGACAGGGATCTATGGCTACACCTTC. Encoded protein: CASSSTGIYGYTF. The chain recombines TRBV7-2 with TRBJ1-2, with 7 bases lining up with TRBD1. CDR1 and CDR2 (germline): SGHTA, FQGNSA. The CDR3 length is 13 residues. V lost 4 bases, J lost 4 bases, and 3 bases stayed unmatched. The full variable domain, completed using reference TRBV7-2 and TRBJ1-2, is GAGVSQSPSNKVTEKGKDVELRCDPISGHTALYWYRQSLGQGLEFLIYFQGNSAPDKSGLPSDRFSAERTGGSVSTLTIQRTQQEDSAVYLCASSSTGIYGYTFGSGTRLTVV.

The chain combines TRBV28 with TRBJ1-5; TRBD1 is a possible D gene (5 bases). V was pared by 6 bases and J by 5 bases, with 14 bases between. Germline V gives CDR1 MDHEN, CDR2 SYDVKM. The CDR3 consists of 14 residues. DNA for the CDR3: TGTGCCAGCAGCATTCAGGGAGGTGATCAGCCCCAGCATTTT. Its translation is CASSIQGGDQPQHF.

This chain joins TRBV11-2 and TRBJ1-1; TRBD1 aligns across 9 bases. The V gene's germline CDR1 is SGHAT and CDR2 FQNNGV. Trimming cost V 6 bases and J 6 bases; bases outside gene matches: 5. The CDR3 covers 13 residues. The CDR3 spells CASSGQGHAEAFF. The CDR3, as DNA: TGTGCCAGCAGTGGACAGGGGCACGCTGAAGCTTTCTTT.

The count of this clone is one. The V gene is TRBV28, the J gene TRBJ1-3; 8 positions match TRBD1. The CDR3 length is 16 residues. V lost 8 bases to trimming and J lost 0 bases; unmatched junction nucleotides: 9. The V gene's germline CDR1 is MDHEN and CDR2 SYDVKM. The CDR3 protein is CASRDRLADSGNTIYF. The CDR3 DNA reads TGTGCCAGCCGGGACAGGCTTGCCGACTCTGGAAACACCATATATTTT.

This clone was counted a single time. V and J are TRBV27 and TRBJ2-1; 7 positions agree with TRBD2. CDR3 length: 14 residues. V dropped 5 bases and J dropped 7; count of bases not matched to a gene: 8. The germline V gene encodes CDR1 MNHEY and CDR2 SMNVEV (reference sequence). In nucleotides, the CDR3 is TGTGCCAGCAGTGCTTCGACTAGCAGGAATGAGCAGTTCTTC. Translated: CASSASTSRNEQFF.

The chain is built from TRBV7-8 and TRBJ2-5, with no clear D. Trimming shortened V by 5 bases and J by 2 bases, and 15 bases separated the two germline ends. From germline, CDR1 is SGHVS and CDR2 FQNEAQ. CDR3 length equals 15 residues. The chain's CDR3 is CASSPNPVRQETQYF. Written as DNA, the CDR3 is TGTGCCAGCAGCCCCAACCCGGTCCGACAAGAGACCCAGTACTTC.

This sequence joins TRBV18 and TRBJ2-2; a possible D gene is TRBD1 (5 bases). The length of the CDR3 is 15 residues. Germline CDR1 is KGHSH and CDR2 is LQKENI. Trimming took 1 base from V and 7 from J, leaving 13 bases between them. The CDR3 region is CASSPQIQGGGELFF. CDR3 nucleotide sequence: TGTGCCAGCTCACCACAAATCCAGGGCGGCGGGGAGCTGTTTTTT.

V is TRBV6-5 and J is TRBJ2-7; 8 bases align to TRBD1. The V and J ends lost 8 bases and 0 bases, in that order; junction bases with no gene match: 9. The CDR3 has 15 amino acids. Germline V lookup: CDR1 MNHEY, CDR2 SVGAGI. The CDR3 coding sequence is TGTGCCAGCGGACAGGGAATGGTTGGCTCCTACGAGCAGTACTTC. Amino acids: CASGQGMVGSYEQYF.